This record covers a single TCR beta chain. Its target antigen remains unknown. No much larger clonotype is one base removed from it; base qualities were not supplied. The data stem from a study of shared clonotypes between healthy human individuals (TCRdb year 2020). About the full investigation: The cohort included a few men and a couple of women between 18 and 49 years of age. Leukapheresis yielded between about 0.9 and 9 billion PBMCs per donor. Per donor, three plates each were used for CD4 naive and CD4 memory, two for CD8 naive, and one for CD8 memory. To increase sequencing depth and limit assay-specific biases, different laboratories used diverse techniques to prepare libraries and sequence TCR repertoires. Blood TCR repertoires of a handful of healthy adults were deeply sequenced to estimate repertoire size and the extent of clonotype sharing between individuals.

The CDR1 and CDR2 encoded by the germline V gene are SNHLY and FYNNEI. Counted from cysteine to phenylalanine, this CDR3 has 13 amino acids. The only DNA kept is the CDR3, 39 bases in frame from the first base. Compared with germline, V lacks 7 bases and J lacks 8 bases; bases without a gene match: 9. Study-wide findings and limitations: Sampling was limited to blood, and TCR repertoires in tissue likely differ from TCR repertoires in blood. Incomplete sequencing was indicated by rarefaction of sorted-subset datasets, despite the large sequencing depth. Across a handful of donors, approximately 5% of naive CD4, approximately 4% of naive CD8, 2.3% of memory CD4, and over 0.35% of memory CD8 clonotypes were shared. Higher generation probabilities were observed for clonotypes shared by all four sorted-subset donors than for non-shared clonotypes. The small number of donors limited the genetic and exposure-history diversity represented. Pairwise subsampling indicated that sequencing depth was expected to affect the degree of clonotype sharing among donors. Naive subsets generally had larger estimated clonotype richness than memory subsets.

TCR CDR3 regions were amplified from genomic DNA by multiplex PCR using the deep immunoSEQ assay. Extracted genomic DNA from each cell subset was distributed evenly across all wells of several immunoSEQ 96-well plates, and each plate was treated as a replicate. Each replicate PCR for sorted subsets received around 0.2 ug genomic DNA, equal to tens of thousands of T cell genomes. Purified libraries were measured with a Qubit 3.0 fluorometer, size-checked on a Bioanalyzer 2100, and measured again with the KAPA Library Quantification kit. Each immunoSEQ 96-well plate was sequenced on its own single-read 150-cycle Illumina NextSeq 550 flow cell. On the study's bioinformatics: The immunoSEQ output contained only junctional sequences without quality scores, so filtering could not match that applied to full-length reads. To assign V/J genes and CDR3, sequences were annotated against IMGT germline references using PyIR, a Python wrapper for IgBLAST v1.9. Reads were filtered out if the reads had weak V/J assignments (E-value above 1e-6), no CDR3, stop codons, out-of-frame junctions, or ambiguous translated residues. V3J clonotypes were defined by identical inferred V gene, J gene, and CDR3 amino acid sequence. Percentage overlap between repertoires was computed as shared unique clonotypes divided by the size of the smaller repertoire. Richness of each repertoire was evaluated using RTK rarefaction, the Chao1 estimator, and Recon v2.1 estimates of unobserved clonotypes. Generation probabilities for all TCRbeta clonotypes obtained by the gDNA method from a handful of donors were computed using OLGA. The immuneACCESS repertoire file appears here via TCRdb, limited to in-frame rearrangements. These files lack a portion of the clones; in checked studies, under half of the deficit traces to unresolved V genes, and the cause of the others is not known. The V and J calls and the clone size are those of that table, but D and trimming were determined from the DNA. The sample includes 600,000 to 700,000 clones, with 55% to 85% observed a single time. The ten largest make up 1.5% to 2% of the sample.

Donors were healthy HIV-negative adults with no recently reported acute infections or vaccinations. All donors were Caucasian adults living in Nashville, Tennessee, USA. CD4+ T cells were enriched through magnetic negative selection, after which naive cells were positively selected on CD45RA and the remaining negative fraction served as the memory subset. Blood was collected by leukapheresis, and PBMCs were isolated by Ficoll-Histopaque density gradient centrifugation and then cryopreserved in liquid nitrogen vapor phase. Analytical flow cytometry was used to check the purity and quantity of each magnetically sorted T cell population. Each sorted fraction had its genomic DNA isolated and then quantified by UV absorbance on a Nanodrop 2000c.

The sample was memory CD4+ T cells sorted from blood. The cell subset or site label, read with the paper, signifies: CD45RA-negative fraction. The chain joins TRBV2 to TRBJ2-3; the central 7 bases match TRBD2. The sequence was collected from a woman younger than 45 in good health. The CDR3 loop reads CASNGEGLLTQYF. The DNA sequence is given as TGTGCCAGCAACGGGGAGGGCTTACTTACGCAGTATTTT. The CDR3, completed at both ends by the reference TRBV2 and TRBJ2-3 genes, gives the full variable domain EPEVTQTPSHQVTQMGQEVILRCVPISNHLYFYWYRQILGQKVEFLVSFYNNEISEKSEIFDDQFSVERPDGSNFTLKIRSTKLEDSAMYFCASNGEGLLTQYFGPGTRLTVL.